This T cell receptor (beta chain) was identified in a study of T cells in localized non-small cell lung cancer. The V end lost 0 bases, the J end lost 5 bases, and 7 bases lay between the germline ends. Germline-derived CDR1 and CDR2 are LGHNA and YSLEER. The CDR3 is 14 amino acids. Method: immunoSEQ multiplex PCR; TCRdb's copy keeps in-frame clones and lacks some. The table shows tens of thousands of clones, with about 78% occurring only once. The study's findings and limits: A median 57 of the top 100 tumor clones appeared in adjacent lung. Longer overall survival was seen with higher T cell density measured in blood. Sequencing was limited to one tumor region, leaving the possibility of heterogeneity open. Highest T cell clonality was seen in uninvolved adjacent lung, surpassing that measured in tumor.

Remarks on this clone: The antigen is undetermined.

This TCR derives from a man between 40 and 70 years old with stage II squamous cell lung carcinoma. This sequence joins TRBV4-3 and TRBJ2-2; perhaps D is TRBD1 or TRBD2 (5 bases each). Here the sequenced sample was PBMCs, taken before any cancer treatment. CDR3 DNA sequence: TGCGCCAGCAGCCAAGATTGGGGGACCGGGGAGCTGTTTTTT. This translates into CASSQDWGTGELFF.